The clone carrying this T cell receptor (beta chain) was recorded once. One end of the junction varies from germline; a read error may be responsible. Germline lookup yields CDR1 SGHAT and CDR2 FQDESV (reference sequence). The CDR3 sequence is 13 residues long. This sample was included in a study of tumor-infiltrating lymphocytes in primary liver carcinoma. Across the study: Primary liver carcinomas in the patients were surgically resected.

Alongside blood RNA obtained from unsorted whole blood, germline DNA was also extracted. Roughly 4 milliliters of peripheral blood were drawn preoperatively. The input was roughly 0.5 ug total RNA; TCR beta cDNA was made from it with a constant-region primer. Libraries covering TCR beta were generated through three nested multiplex PCR rounds (using a slightly modified ARM-PCR). TRBV1-TRBV30 forward primers paired with a C-beta reverse primer were used in the first two PCR rounds, which ran approximately 10 cycles each. TCRdb fed the multiplex PCR reads into MiXCR, producing one record per CDR3 protein. The repertoire includes hundreds of thousands of distinct CDR3 sequences, more than 55% of them detected once, and approximately 9.4% sits in the top ten.

The chain couples TRBV11-1 to TRBJ2-1; a weak D match, TRBD2 (5 bases). The sequenced sample was peripheral blood. The sequence derives from a man between 40 and 49 years old with primary liver carcinoma and hepatitis B virus infection. The CDR3, as DNA: TGTGTCAGCAGCTTTGCGCGAGGGTATGAGCAGTTCTTC. It codes for CVSSFARGYEQFF.